Following are 27 T cell receptor beta chains from one sample sequenced in a study of shared clonotypes between healthy human individuals. This table comes from immunoSEQ multiplex PCR, and its TCRdb copy is limited to in-frame clones, with some not included. The top ten hold about 12% of the sample, which has about half a million clones, around four fifths seen once. Sequenced sample: PBMCs. Source of these receptors: a woman aged 35 to 49 in good health. Some clones in this sample may be carry-over from other donors' samples.

In its sample, this clone was seen once. The gene calls are TRBV2 and TRBJ1-1; 10 positions match TRBD1. V lost 5 bases to trimming and J lost 8 bases; unmatched junction nucleotides: 14. Germline V gives CDR1 SNHLY, CDR2 FYNNEI. The CDR3 is made up of 16 amino acids. CDR3 coding DNA: TGTGCCAGCAGTAACCGGGACAGGGGATTATCGGGCGAAGCTTTCTTT. The encoded protein is CASSNRDRGLSGEAFF.

This clone was counted once. At one end the junction does not follow the germline gene, possibly because of a read error. The chain joins TRBV7-3 to TRBJ2-2; TRBD2 matches at 9 bases. There are 15 residues in the CDR3. In germline, CDR1 is SGHTA, CDR2 FQGTGA. The CDR3 DNA reads as TGTGCCAGCAGCTCCTATAGCGGGAGCACCGGGAAGCTGTTTTTT. Translating it yields CASSSYSGSTGKLFF.

The V gene is TRBV5-6, the J gene TRBJ1-2; D uncertain. Germline CDR1 is SGHDT and CDR2 is YYEEEE. The CDR3 covers 14 residues. The germline V and J ends were trimmed by 0 bases and 6 bases, with 12 bases remaining between them. The CDR3 bases are TGTGCCAGCAGCTTGGGGCTTTCGAAAGATGGCTACACCTTC. Translated: CASSLGLSKDGYTF.

V and J are TRBV29-1 and TRBJ1-1; tentatively, D is TRBD1 (5 bases). V lost 4 bases to trimming and J lost 0 bases, with 12 bases between them. Germline V gene lookup returns CDR1 SQVTM and CDR2 ANQGSEA. This CDR3 comprises 14 residues. The CDR3 DNA reads TGCAGCGTTGCGGGGGGACCAGTGAACACTGAAGCTTTCTTT. It codes for CSVAGGPVNTEAFF.

The sample holds a few counts of this clone. This chain connects TRBV7-8 to TRBJ1-1, with unresolved D. Germline CDR1 SGHVS, CDR2 FQNEAQ. Trimming cost V 7 bases and J 0 bases, with 12 bases left between them. The CDR3 sequence is 14 residues long. CDR3 nucleotides: TGTGCCAGCACCCCGAGGCGGATGAACACTGAAGCTTTCTTT. It specifies CASTPRRMNTEAFF.

The sample holds a few counts of this clone. V usage is TRBV7-9 and J usage is TRBJ2-1; 8 bases are shared with TRBD2. V lost 5 bases, J lost 4 bases, and 10 bases stayed unmatched. This CDR3 contains 16 residues. From germline, CDR1 is SEHNR and CDR2 FQNEAQ (reference sequence). The CDR3 protein is CASSPPWREDYNEQFF. CDR3 bases: TGTGCCAGCAGCCCTCCCTGGCGGGAGGATTACAATGAGCAGTTCTTC.

The chain uses TRBV5-6 and TRBJ2-3; the D is unclear. This CDR3 is built from 13 residues. The ends were cut back, 1 base at V and 5 bases at J, with 8 bases in the middle. Germline assignment: CDR1 SGHDT and CDR2 YYEEEE. The chain's CDR3 is CASSLLFGDTQYF. The DNA of the CDR3 is TGTGCCAGCAGCTTGTTGTTTGGAGATACGCAGTATTTT.

The CDR3 coding sequence is TGTGCCAGCAGCATACAGACCAATCAGCCCCAGCATTTT. It is translated as CASSIQTNQPQHF. The genes are TRBV7-2 and TRBJ1-5; D not certain. CDR1 and CDR2 from the germline V gene are SGHTA and FQGNSA. The CDR3 is 13 residues long. The V end lost 5 bases, the J end lost 3 bases, and 8 bases lay between the germline ends.

V gene TRBV28 combines with J gene TRBJ2-7; the D gene is possibly TRBD1 (6 bases). With 8 bases removed from V and 4 bases from J, the gap between germline ends came to 15 bases. The V gene's germline CDR1 is MDHEN and CDR2 SYDVKM. CDR3 size: 13 residues. The CDR3: CASWGHFAYEQYF. In DNA form, the CDR3 reads TGTGCCAGCTGGGGACATTTTGCTTACGAGCAGTACTTC.

J is TRBJ1-1 and V is TRBV6-5, with 7 bases identical to TRBD1. Germline CDR1 MNHEY, CDR2 SVGAGI. Germline trimming cut 8 bases from V and 0 bases from J; bases unmatched to any gene: 6. The CDR3 runs 14 residues. CDR3 protein: CASQGGQMNTEAFF. The CDR3 nucleotides are TGTGCCAGCCAGGGGGGACAGATGAACACTGAAGCTTTCTTT.

In nucleotides, the CDR3 is TGTGCCAGCAGTTTAGGGGAACATCAGCCCCAGCATTTT. Translated, it gives CASSLGEHQPQHF. The rearrangement uses TRBV6-5 and TRBJ1-5, with a possible D match to TRBD1 (5 bases). CDR1 is MNHEY, CDR2 SVGAGI, per germline. The CDR3 runs to 13 residues. The V gene lost 4 bases and the J gene lost 5 bases, with 9 bases spanning the gap.

Points on this clone: This likely reflects a read error, since a far larger clone is one base away. As DNA, the CDR3 is TGTGCCACCGGCTTGCAAATGCGGGGGCCACCCTACGAGCAGTACTTC. This codes for CATGLQMRGPPYEQYF. This rearrangement joins TRBV15 to TRBJ2-5; tentative D call: TRBD2 (7 bases). The end of the DNA aligns better with TRBJ2-7, so the J call may be wrong. From germline, CDR1 is LNHNV and CDR2 YYDKDF (reference sequence). The CDR3 loop spans 16 amino acids.

This clone was recorded a few times. V usage is TRBV5-1 and J usage is TRBJ1-6, with D perhaps TRBD1 (6 bases). V dropped 0 bases and J dropped 10 bases, with 11 bases sitting between them. Germline CDR1 reads SGHRS; CDR2 reads YFSETQ. The length of the CDR3 is 14 residues. For the CDR3, the DNA is TGCGCCAGCAGCTTGGAGGGGGAGAACTCACCCCTCCACTTT. Its translation is CASSLEGENSPLHF.

The chain links TRBV7-2 to TRBJ2-1; 9 nucleotides match TRBD2. This CDR3 comprises 19 residues. Germline V gene data show CDR1 as SGHTA and CDR2 as FQGNSA. V lost 2 bases to trimming and J lost 7 bases; unmatched junction nucleotides: 18. The CDR3 coding sequence is TGTGCCAGCAGCTTACGAGTGGGATCGGCTAGCGGGACGAGGAATGAGCAGTTCTTC. Translated: CASSLRVGSASGTRNEQFF.

V and J are TRBV5-4 and TRBJ2-1, with 10 bases identical to TRBD2. This CDR3 region has 14 residues. The germline V gene has CDR1 SGHNT and CDR2 YYREEE (reference sequence). After removal of 4 bases from V and 5 bases from J, the junction contained 3 bases not matched to a gene. The CDR3 region is CASSLGLANNEQFF. Written as DNA, the CDR3 is TGTGCCAGCAGCCTGGGACTAGCGAACAATGAGCAGTTCTTC.

The genes are TRBV6-4 and TRBJ2-1; TRBD2 matches at 9 bases. The CDR3 is made up of 16 amino acids. Germline lookup yields CDR1 MRHNA and CDR2 SNTAGT. With V trimmed by 0 bases and J by 3 bases, 3 bases remained unmatched. Here the CDR3 DNA reads TGTGCCAGCAGTGACTCGACGCGGGAGGGCTACAATGAGCAGTTCTTC. The encoded protein is CASSDSTREGYNEQFF.

This rearrangement joins TRBV19 to TRBJ2-1; tentatively, D is TRBD1 or TRBD2 (5 bases each). The CDR3 runs to 18 residues. In germline, CDR1 is LNHDA, CDR2 SQIVND (reference sequence). Trimming left V 5 bases short and J 4 bases short, with 24 bases between. The CDR3 here is CASSERPGAPILYNEQFF. The CDR3 DNA is TGTGCCAGTAGTGAACGGCCCGGGGCGCCCATCCTATACAATGAGCAGTTCTTC. The full variable domain, rest sourced from reference TRBV19 and TRBJ2-1, is DGGITQSPKYLFRKEGQNVTLSCEQNLNHDAMYWYRQDPGQGLRLIYYSQIVNDFQKGDIAEGYSVSREKKESFPLTVTSAQKNPTAFYLCASSERPGAPILYNEQFFGPGTRLTVL.

In the case of this clone: Within the sample, other DNA sequences also encode this same CDR3. The gene calls are TRBV2 and TRBJ1-5; 11 positions agree with TRBD1. The junction had 2 bases not matched to a gene; V was cut back by 6 bases and J by 4 bases. This CDR3 has 14 residues. Per germline, CDR1 SNHLY and CDR2 FYNNEI. CDR3 residues: CASSGTGGNQPQHF. CDR3 bases: TGTGCCAGCAGCGGGACAGGGGGAAATCAGCCCCAGCATTTT.

Remarks on this clone: At one boundary the junction diverges from the germline segment, which might be a read error. The V call is TRBV4-1, the J call TRBJ2-7; TRBD2 matches at 10 bases. Germline loops: CDR1 MGHRA, CDR2 YSYEKL. CDR3 length: 17 residues. The DNA of the CDR3 is TGCGCCAGCAGTCAAGAAGGTAGCGGGAGGCGGACCTACGAGCAGTACTTC. The encoded protein is CASSQEGSGRRTYEQYF.

The gene calls are TRBV19 and TRBJ2-2, with 11 bases that match TRBD1. Germline V gene sequence: CDR1 LNHDA, CDR2 SQIVND (reference sequence). The CDR3 runs to 17 residues. Trimming removed 4 bases from V and 4 bases from J; junction bases left unmatched: 8. CDR3 protein: CASSKSGTGGSTGELFF. For the CDR3, the DNA is TGTGCCAGTAGTAAATCCGGGACAGGGGGTTCCACCGGGGAGCTGTTTTTT.

The chain links TRBV30 to TRBJ2-5; the match to TRBD1 covers 7 bases. With 0 bases clipped from V and 11 bases from J, the junction kept 12 bases outside the gene matches. The CDR3 has 14 residues. From germline, CDR1 is GTSNPN and CDR2 SVGIG (reference sequence). CDR3 sequence reads: CAWSVTGVLMEQYF. CDR3 sequence (DNA): TGTGCCTGGAGTGTAACAGGGGTACTTATGGAGCAGTACTTC.

As to this clone: One base away lies a much larger clone, so this may be a sequencing read error. The genes are TRBV7-2 and TRBJ1-4; TRBD1 is a possible D gene (5 bases). Germline loops: CDR1 SGHTA, CDR2 FQGNSA. This CDR3 is built from 13 residues. CDR3 DNA sequence: TGTGCCAGCAGCCCCGACAGACGCGAAAAACTGTGTTTT. It translates to CASSPDRREKLCF.

This chain links TRBV29-1 with TRBJ1-2; TRBD1 is a possible D gene (5 bases). V was shortened by 6 bases and J by 6 bases, with 14 bases between the two germline ends. There are 12 residues in the CDR3. Germline loops: CDR1 SQVTM, CDR2 ANQGSEA. The chain's CDR3 is CSVQPSGDGYTF. The CDR3 region has the DNA TGCAGCGTACAGCCCTCGGGGGATGGCTACACCTTC.

The chain employs TRBV30 and TRBJ1-3; D gene ambiguous. The V gene lost 4 bases and the J gene lost 4 bases, with 11 bases spanning the gap. The germline V gene has CDR1 GTSNPN and CDR2 SVGIG (reference sequence). This CDR3 is 13 amino acids long. The CDR3 is CAWMAGRGNTIYF. The CDR3 DNA reads as TGTGCCTGGATGGCTGGCAGGGGAAACACCATATATTTT.

This chain joins TRBV10-3 and TRBJ2-1; 12 bases agree with TRBD2. Per germline, CDR1 ENHRY and CDR2 SYGVKD. The CDR3 runs 19 residues. Germline trimming cut 5 bases from V and 5 bases from J; bases unmatched to any gene: 16. CDR3 sequence reads: CAISINLAGGPQYDNEQFF. Written as DNA, the CDR3 is TGTGCCATCAGTATAAACCTAGCGGGAGGGCCTCAATATGACAATGAGCAGTTCTTC.

On this clone: A much bigger clone sits one base away, suggesting this may be a read error. CDR3 bases: TGTGCCAGCAGCTCCCGGGACAGGGGAGGATATAGCGATCAGCCCCAGCATTTT. Encoded protein: CASSSRDRGGYSDQPQHF. The rearrangement joins TRBV7-8 to TRBJ1-5; 10 bases map to TRBD1. The CDR3 has 18 amino acids. Per the germline V gene, CDR1 is SGHVS and CDR2 is FQNEAQ.

The chain recombines TRBV28 with TRBJ2-7; 8 bases line up with TRBD2. CDR1 is MDHEN and CDR2 is SYDVKM in the germline V gene. The CDR3 has 16 residues. J lost 3 bases, V lost 8 bases, and 15 bases had no gene match. The CDR3 protein is CASETIARGADYEQYF. CDR3 nucleotide sequence: TGTGCCAGCGAAACGATCGCGCGGGGGGCAGACTACGAGCAGTACTTC.